One sample yielded the 28 T cell receptor beta chains listed below, sequenced in a study of metastatic and nonmetastatic thyroid tumors. Thyroid surgery was preceded by no treatment in any patient. TCRdb re-called clones from the PCR reads using MiXCR. The sample lists some 23,000 clones, around 30% seen once, with about 5% in the top ten. The sample taken for sequencing was tumor tissue. These receptor sequences come from a female donor with papillary thyroid cancer or a benign thyroid nodule (not recorded which). Some clones in this sample may be carry-over from other donors' samples.

This clone is medium-sized by share. This chain connects TRBV19 to TRBJ2-1, with 7 bases identical to TRBD2. The germline V gene encodes CDR1 LNHDA and CDR2 SQIVND (reference sequence). The trim removed 7 bases at V and 12 bases at J, leaving 15 bases unmatched. The CDR3 is 14 residues long. CDR3 bases: TGTGCCAGTAACGCGGGGGTCCCTGATGTGGGGCAGTTCTTC. It codes for CASNAGVPDVGQFF.

The chain couples TRBV11-3 to TRBJ1-2; maybe TRBD1 (5 bases). Germline values: CDR1 SGHNT, CDR2 YENEEA. Trimming removed 1 base from V and 8 bases from J, with 11 bases in between. This CDR3 comprises 13 residues. The CDR3 here is CASSLGDVEGYTF. Written as DNA, the CDR3 is TGTGCCAGCAGCTTAGGGGACGTGGAGGGCTACACCTTC.

This clone was detected many times. This chain joins TRBV6-9 and TRBJ1-5; weak D call: TRBD1 (5 bases). The CDR3 consists of 19 residues. V was cut by 7 bases and J by 3 bases, with 28 bases left in between. CDR1 and CDR2 from the germline V gene are MNHGY and SVAAGI. CDR3 loop: CASTINKQVTVILNQPQHF. CDR3 coding DNA: TGTGCCAGCACTATAAATAAACAGGTGACGGTGATTCTCAATCAGCCCCAGCATTTT.

The chain employs TRBV4-1 and TRBJ2-7, with no clear D. The V gene lost 1 base and the J gene lost 1 base, with 14 bases spanning the gap. The CDR3 sequence is 16 residues long. Per the germline V gene, CDR1 is MGHRA and CDR2 is YSYEKL. The CDR3 is CASSQAVSATSYEQYF. The CDR3 region has the DNA TGCGCCAGCAGCCAAGCAGTGAGCGCTACGTCCTACGAGCAGTACTTC.

This clone was observed many times. A much larger clone differs from this one at a single base, so this may be a read error. Because the CDR3 is missing its conserved closing phenylalanine or tryptophan, this is likely a read error. The rearrangement joins TRBV3-1 to TRBJ2-1, with D unresolved. Trimming took 2 bases from V and 6 from J, leaving 11 bases between them. Germline V gene data show CDR1 as LGHDT and CDR2 as YNNKEL (reference sequence). The CDR3 is made up of 14 amino acids. CDR3 bases: TGTGCCAGCAGCCAAACCTCCAAAGGCAATGAGCAGTTCTCC. This encodes CASSQTSKGNEQFS.

This clone has just a few counts. The chain carries TRBV6-4 and TRBJ2-2, with 10 bases aligning to TRBD2. This CDR3 comprises 14 residues. Germline values: CDR1 MRHNA, CDR2 SNTAGT. The V and J ends lost 9 bases and 4 bases, in that order; junction bases with no gene match: 5. The DNA of the CDR3 is TGTGCCAGTAGAGCTAGCGGGAGCACCGGGGAGCTGTTTTTT. Its protein product is CASRASGSTGELFF.

This clone has a count of ten or more. V and J are TRBV30 and TRBJ2-7; D is undetermined. CDR1 and CDR2 from the germline V gene are GTSNPN and SVGIG (reference sequence). Trimming stripped 7 bases from V and 3 bases from J, with 16 bases between. There are 13 residues in the CDR3. The CDR3 here is CAFALGFSYEQYF. CDR3 DNA sequence: TGTGCCTTTGCCCTTGGCTTCAGCTACGAGCAGTACTTC.

The V call is TRBV30, the J call TRBJ1-2; no reliable D call. Germline values: CDR1 GTSNPN, CDR2 SVGIG (reference sequence). The V end was cut by 0 bases, the J end by 10 bases, with 12 bases between. This CDR3 region has 12 residues. Here the CDR3 reads CAWSVGIVFYTF. CDR3 DNA: TGTGCCTGGAGTGTCGGAATCGTGTTCTACACCTTC.

The V and J genes are TRBV2 and TRBJ2-7; 7 bases are a match to TRBD2. Germline CDR1 reads SNHLY; CDR2 reads FYNNEI. J gave up 5 bases and V 6 bases, and 7 bases lay outside the gene matches. The CDR3 extends over 13 amino acids. CDR3 DNA: TGTGCCAGCAGGAACCCAGGGAGGGACGAGCAGTACGTC. This encodes CASRNPGRDEQYV.

This clone showed up just a few times. This chain uses TRBV6-1 with TRBJ2-7; the match to TRBD1 covers 11 bases. The trim removed 2 bases at V and 10 bases at J, leaving 13 bases unmatched. Germline CDR1 MNHNS, CDR2 SASEGT. The CDR3 length is 16 residues. CDR3: CASSEYGTGGTYYQYF. DNA for the CDR3: TGTGCCAGCAGTGAATACGGGACAGGGGGTACCTACTATCAGTACTTC.

V gene TRBV20-1 combines with J gene TRBJ2-7; TRBD2 might be the D (5 bases). Germline values: CDR1 DFQATT, CDR2 SNEGSKA (reference sequence). This CDR3 region has 13 residues. V dropped 4 bases and J dropped 4 bases, with 14 bases sitting between them. CDR3 amino acids: CSANPGSQYEQYF. CDR3 in DNA: TGCAGTGCTAATCCGGGGTCGCAGTACGAGCAGTACTTC.

In regard to this clone: Germline is not matched at one junction end, which may reflect a read error. CDR3 in amino acids: CASSHFLVVGGAVGEPFF. CDR3 nucleotides: TGTGCCAGCAGCCATTTCTTAGTGGTGGGGGGGGCAGTCGGTGAGCCGTTTTTT. This chain joins TRBV11-2 and TRBJ2-2; D is perhaps TRBD2 (7 bases). CDR1 and CDR2 from the germline V gene are SGHAT and FQNNGV. CDR3 length: 18 residues.

This clone has only a few counts. The V gene is TRBV25-1, the J gene TRBJ1-4; maybe TRBD1 (5 bases). The germline gives CDR1 MGHDK, CDR2 SYGVNS. With 7 bases removed from V and 7 bases from J, the gap between germline ends came to 13 bases. This CDR3 has 13 amino acids. CDR3 in DNA: TGTGCCAGCACATTTGGGAGGGGTGAAAAACTGTTTTTT. It codes for CASTFGRGEKLFF.

The V gene is TRBV30, the J gene TRBJ1-2, with D perhaps matching TRBD1 (5 bases). There are 13 residues in the CDR3. The V gene lost 0 bases and the J gene lost 4 bases, with 9 bases spanning the gap. Germline assignment: CDR1 GTSNPN and CDR2 SVGIG (reference sequence). The CDR3 DNA is TGTGCCTGGAGTGTGCAGGGAACCTATGGCTACACCTTC. It yields the protein CAWSVQGTYGYTF.

This sequence joins TRBV29-1 and TRBJ2-3, with D perhaps TRBD1 or TRBD2 (7 bases each). Germline CDR1 and CDR2: SQVTM and ANQGSEA. V was trimmed by 7 bases and J by 4 bases, leaving 18 bases between them. CDR3 size: 14 residues. This CDR3 reads CSGGGQCRSDTQYF. CDR3 bases: TGCAGCGGGGGGGGACAGTGCCGCTCAGATACGCAGTATTTT.

On this clone itself: This clone may be a read error of a much larger clone one base away. The chain links TRBV6-1 to TRBJ2-7, with TRBD1 matching 8 bases. V dropped 7 bases and J dropped 5; count of bases not matched to a gene: 7. From germline, CDR1 is MNHNS and CDR2 SASEGT. CDR3 size: 13 residues. The DNA for the CDR3 is TGTGCCAGCATCCGACAGGGGTTGAACGAGCAGTACTTC. Its protein product is CASIRQGLNEQYF.

This clone has ten or more counts. This chain joins TRBV5-6 and TRBJ2-1; D might be TRBD2 (5 bases). Germline values: CDR1 SGHDT, CDR2 YYEEEE. Trimming shortened V by 3 bases and J by 0 bases, and 13 bases separated the two germline ends. CDR3 size: 16 residues. CDR3 in amino acids: CASSSISSTSYNEQFF. DNA for the CDR3: TGTGCCAGCAGCTCCATCTCTAGCACCTCCTACAATGAGCAGTTCTTC.

This clone appeared a few times. J is TRBJ2-1 and V is TRBV27; the D is unclear. Germline CDR1 reads MNHEY; CDR2 reads SMNVEV (reference sequence). The CDR3 consists of 18 residues. The V gene lost 6 bases and the J gene lost 1 base, with 22 bases spanning the gap. CDR3 residues: CASSLVRFLVQSYNEQFF. The CDR3 nucleotides read TGTGCCAGCAGCCTAGTCCGCTTTCTGGTTCAGTCCTACAATGAGCAGTTCTTC.

Only a few counts were recorded for this clone. This chain connects TRBV27 to TRBJ2-7, with 7 bases identical to TRBD2. Trimming took 3 bases from V and 5 from J; bases not matched to a gene: 10. The germline CDR1 and CDR2 sequences are MNHEY and SMNVEV (reference sequence). This CDR3 spans 15 amino acids. CDR3 loop: CASSFSRGVLNEQYF. The DNA of the CDR3 is TGTGCCAGCAGTTTTAGTCGGGGGGTCCTGAACGAGCAGTACTTC.

The chain employs TRBV10-3 and TRBJ1-2; 9 bases map to TRBD1. The CDR3 covers 12 residues. The V and J ends lost 10 bases and 4 bases, in that order; junction bases with no gene match: 4. In germline, CDR1 is ENHRY, CDR2 SYGVKD. CDR3 DNA: TGTGCCACCACGGACAGGGGCTATGGCTACACCTTC. Its translation is CATTDRGYGYTF.

About this clone itself: At one end, the junction sequence differs from germline, possibly due to a read error. The chain is built from TRBV20-1 and TRBJ1-1; D is possibly TRBD1 (6 bases). Germline CDR1 reads DFQATT; CDR2 reads SNEGSKA (reference sequence). This CDR3 spans 15 amino acids. The CDR3 is CSARRGHGWNTEAFF. DNA for the CDR3: TGCAGTGCTAGAAGGGGACATGGATGGAACACTGAGGCTTTCTTT.

By its share, this clone is medium-sized. CDR3 in amino acids: CSAPKRGISYNEQFF. The CDR3 bases are TGCAGTGCTCCCAAGCGGGGGATTTCCTACAATGAGCAGTTCTTC. This chain connects TRBV20-1 to TRBJ2-1, with 8 bases matching TRBD2. CDR3 length: 15 residues. Germline assignment: CDR1 DFQATT and CDR2 SNEGSKA (reference sequence). Losses at the gene ends were 5 bases for V and 1 base for J; bases not matched to a gene: 7.

In this sample, this clone is medium-sized. The chain joins TRBV11-2 to TRBJ2-1; D is ambiguous. Germline V gene lookup returns CDR1 SGHAT and CDR2 FQNNGV. The length of the CDR3 is 15 residues. V lost 5 bases and J lost 2, with 13 bases in between. The CDR3 spells CASSKQWDAYNEQFF. The CDR3 DNA reads as TGTGCCAGCAGCAAACAATGGGATGCCTACAATGAGCAGTTCTTC.

In nucleotides, the CDR3 is TGTGCCAGCAGCTTAGCGCGAGGGGAGACCCAGTACTTC. Residues: CASSLARGETQYF. The V call is TRBV7-2, the J call TRBJ2-5; tentative D call: TRBD2 (5 bases). The germline CDR1 and CDR2 sequences are SGHTA and FQGNSA. The length of the CDR3 is 13 residues. The V end was cut by 0 bases, the J end by 5 bases, with 7 bases between. Full variable domain (outside the CDR3, taken from reference TRBV7-2 and TRBJ2-5): GAGVSQSPSNKVTEKGKDVELRCDPISGHTALYWYRQSLGQGLEFLIYFQGNSAPDKSGLPSDRFSAERTGGSVSTLTIQRTQQEDSAVYLCASSLARGETQYFGPGTRLLVL.

Only a few counts were recorded for this clone. A read error may be the cause here, since a much bigger clone is one base away. In DNA, the CDR3 is TGTGCCAGTAGTACAAAATTCGGGGCAGGAGATAGCAATCAGCCCCAGCATTTC. This gives the protein CASSTKFGAGDSNQPQHF. The chain is built from TRBV19 and TRBJ1-5; tentatively, D is TRBD1 (5 bases). Germline V gene sequence: CDR1 LNHDA, CDR2 SQIVND (reference sequence). This CDR3 region has 18 residues.

The DNA for the CDR3 is TGCAGTGGGCGGGACCCACAAGGGGGGGAGCTGTTTTTT. Translation: CSGRDPQGGELFF. The chain combines TRBV20-1 with TRBJ2-2; perhaps TRBD2 as D (6 bases). The V end lost 7 bases, the J end lost 8 bases, and 17 bases lay between the germline ends. Germline V gene sequence: CDR1 DFQATT, CDR2 SNEGSKA (reference sequence). The CDR3 contains 13 residues.

This chain connects TRBV4-2 to TRBJ2-3, with TRBD2 identical over 14 bases. From germline, CDR1 is LGHNA and CDR2 YNFKEQ. Losses at the gene ends were 4 bases for V and 2 bases for J; bases not matched to a gene: 2. The CDR3 length is 16 residues. Here the CDR3 DNA reads TGTGCCAGCAGCCGGACTAGCGGGAGGCTCACAGATACGCAGTATTTT. Its protein is CASSRTSGRLTDTQYF.

The chain uses TRBV19 and TRBJ1-1, with D possibly matching TRBD1 (5 bases). The ends were cut back, 5 bases at V and 7 bases at J, with 14 bases in the middle. The CDR3 contains 13 residues. Germline V gives CDR1 LNHDA, CDR2 SQIVND (reference sequence). The CDR3 sequence is CASSLTGASEAFF. Written as DNA, the CDR3 is TGTGCCAGTAGTCTAACCGGGGCCAGTGAAGCTTTCTTT.